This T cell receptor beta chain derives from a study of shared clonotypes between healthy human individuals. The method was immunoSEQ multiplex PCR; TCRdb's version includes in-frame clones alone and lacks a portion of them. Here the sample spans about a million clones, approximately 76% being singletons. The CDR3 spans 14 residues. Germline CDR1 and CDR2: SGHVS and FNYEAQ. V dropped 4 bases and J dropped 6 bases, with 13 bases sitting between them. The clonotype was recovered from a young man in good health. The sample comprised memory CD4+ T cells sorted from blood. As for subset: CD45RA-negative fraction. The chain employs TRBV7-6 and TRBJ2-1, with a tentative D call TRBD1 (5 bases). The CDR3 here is CASSSSGLGNEQFF. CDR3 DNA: TGTGCCAGCAGCTCCTCAGGGTTGGGCAATGAGCAGTTCTTC.